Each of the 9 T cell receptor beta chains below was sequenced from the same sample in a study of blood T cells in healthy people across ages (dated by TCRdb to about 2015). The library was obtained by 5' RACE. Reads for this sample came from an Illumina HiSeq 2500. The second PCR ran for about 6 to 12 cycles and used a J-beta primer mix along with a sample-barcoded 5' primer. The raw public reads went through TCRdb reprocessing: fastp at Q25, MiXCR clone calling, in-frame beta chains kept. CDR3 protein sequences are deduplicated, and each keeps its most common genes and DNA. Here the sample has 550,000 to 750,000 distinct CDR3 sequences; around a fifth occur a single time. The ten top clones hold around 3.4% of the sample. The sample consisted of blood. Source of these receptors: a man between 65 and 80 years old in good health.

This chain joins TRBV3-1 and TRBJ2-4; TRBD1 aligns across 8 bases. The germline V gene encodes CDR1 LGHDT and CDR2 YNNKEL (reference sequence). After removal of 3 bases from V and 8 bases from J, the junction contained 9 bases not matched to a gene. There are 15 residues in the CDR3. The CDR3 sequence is CASSQERDRRDIQYF. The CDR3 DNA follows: TGTGCCAGCAGCCAGGAACGGGACAGGAGGGACATTCAGTACTTC. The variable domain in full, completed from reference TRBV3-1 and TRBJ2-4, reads DTAVSQTPKYLVTQMGNDKSIKCEQNLGHDTMYWYKQDSKKFLKIMFSYNNKELIINETVPNRFSPKSPDKAHLNLHINSLELGDSAVYFCASSQERDRRDIQYFGAGTRLSVL.

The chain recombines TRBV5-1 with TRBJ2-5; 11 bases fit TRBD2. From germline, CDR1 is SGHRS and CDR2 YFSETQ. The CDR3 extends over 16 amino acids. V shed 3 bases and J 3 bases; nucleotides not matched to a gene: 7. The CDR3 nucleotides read TGCGCCAGCAGCTCATTAGCGGGAGGGTTCGAAGAGACCCAGTACTTC. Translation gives CASSSLAGGFEETQYF.

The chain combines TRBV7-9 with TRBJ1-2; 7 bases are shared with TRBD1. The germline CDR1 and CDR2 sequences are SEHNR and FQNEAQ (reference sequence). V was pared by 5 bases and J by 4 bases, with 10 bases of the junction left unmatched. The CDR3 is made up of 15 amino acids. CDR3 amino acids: CASSPRDRPFYGYTF. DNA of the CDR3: TGTGCCAGCAGCCCCCGGGACAGACCTTTCTATGGCTACACCTTC.

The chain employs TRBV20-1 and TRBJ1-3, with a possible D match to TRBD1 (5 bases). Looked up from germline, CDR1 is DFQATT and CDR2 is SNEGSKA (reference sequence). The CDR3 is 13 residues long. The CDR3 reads CSSLGPSGNTIYF. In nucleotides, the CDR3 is TGCAGCTCCTTGGGGCCTTCTGGAAACACCATATATTTT.

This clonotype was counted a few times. The CDR3, as DNA: TGTGCCAGCAGCCCGAGGGGACCCAACTACGAGCAGTACTTC. This gives the protein CASSPRGPNYEQYF. V is TRBV7-9 and J is TRBJ2-7; D tentatively fits TRBD1 or TRBD2 (5 bases each). V gave up 5 bases and J gave up 3 bases, with 14 bases separating them. This CDR3 region has 14 residues. In germline, CDR1 is SEHNR, CDR2 FQNEAQ (reference sequence).

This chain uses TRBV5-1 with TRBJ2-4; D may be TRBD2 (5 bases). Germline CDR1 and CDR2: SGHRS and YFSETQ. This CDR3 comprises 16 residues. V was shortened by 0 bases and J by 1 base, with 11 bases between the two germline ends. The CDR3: CASSLAGDSAKNIQYF. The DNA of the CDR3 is TGCGCCAGCAGCTTGGCCGGGGATAGTGCCAAAAACATTCAGTACTTC. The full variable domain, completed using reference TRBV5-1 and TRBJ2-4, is KAGVTQTPRYLIKTRGQQVTLSCSPISGHRSVSWYQQTPGQGLQFLFEYFSETQRNKGNFPGRFSGRQFSNSRSEMNVSTLELGDSALYLCASSLAGDSAKNIQYFGAGTRLSVL.

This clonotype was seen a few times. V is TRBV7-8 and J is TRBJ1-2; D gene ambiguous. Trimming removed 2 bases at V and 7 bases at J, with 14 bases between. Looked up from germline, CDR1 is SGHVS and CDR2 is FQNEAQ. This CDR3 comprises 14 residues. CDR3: CASSLRVGGLGYTF. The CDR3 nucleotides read TGTGCCAGCAGCTTAAGAGTCGGCGGGCTTGGCTACACCTTC.

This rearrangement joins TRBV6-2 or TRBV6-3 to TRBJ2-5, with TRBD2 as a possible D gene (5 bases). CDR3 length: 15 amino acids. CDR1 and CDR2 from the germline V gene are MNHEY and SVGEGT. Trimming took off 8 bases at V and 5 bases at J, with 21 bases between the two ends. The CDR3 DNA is TGTGCCAGCGCTACACGGATAAGCGGCGTGGAGACCCAGTACTTC. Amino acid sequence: CASATRISGVETQYF.

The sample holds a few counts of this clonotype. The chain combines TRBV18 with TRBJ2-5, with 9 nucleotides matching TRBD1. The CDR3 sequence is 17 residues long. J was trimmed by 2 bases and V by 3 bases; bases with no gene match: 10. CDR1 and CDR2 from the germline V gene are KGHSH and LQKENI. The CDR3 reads CASSPQSSGTGQETQYF. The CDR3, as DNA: TGTGCCAGCTCACCGCAGAGTTCCGGGACAGGGCAAGAGACCCAGTACTTC.